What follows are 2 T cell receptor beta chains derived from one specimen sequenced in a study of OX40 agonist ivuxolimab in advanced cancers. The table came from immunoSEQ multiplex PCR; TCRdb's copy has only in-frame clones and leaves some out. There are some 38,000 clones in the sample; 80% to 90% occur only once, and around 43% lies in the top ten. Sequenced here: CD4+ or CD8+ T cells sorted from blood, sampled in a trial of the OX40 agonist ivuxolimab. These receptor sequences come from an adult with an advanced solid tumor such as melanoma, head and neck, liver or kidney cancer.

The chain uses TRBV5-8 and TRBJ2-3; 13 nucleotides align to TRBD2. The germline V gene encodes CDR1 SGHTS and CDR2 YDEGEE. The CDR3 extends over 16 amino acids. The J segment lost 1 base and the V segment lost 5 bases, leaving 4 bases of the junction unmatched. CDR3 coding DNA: TGTGCCAGCAGTTACGGACTAGCGGGGGGCACAGATACGCAGTATTTT. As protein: CASSYGLAGGTDTQYF.

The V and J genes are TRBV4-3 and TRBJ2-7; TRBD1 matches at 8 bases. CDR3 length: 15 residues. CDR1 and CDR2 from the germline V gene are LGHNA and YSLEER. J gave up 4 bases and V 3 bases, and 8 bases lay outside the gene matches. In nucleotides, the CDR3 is TGCGCCAGCAGCCAGCTACCGGGACAGGAGTACGAGCAGTACTTC. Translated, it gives CASSQLPGQEYEQYF.